These 8 T cell receptor beta chains were sequenced from one sample in a study of cytomegalovirus exposure and HLA in healthy donors. The study ran its PCR with 60 Vbeta and 13 Jbeta primers. The data were produced by immunoSEQ multiplex PCR, yet TCRdb's version contains in-frame clones alone and is incomplete. The sample records 150,000 to 200,000 clones, roughly 85% being singletons. The sample was PBMCs. All receptors come from a man aged 35-49 years in good health and CMV-seropositive.

In its sample, this clone was seen once. The rearrangement links TRBV5-4 to TRBJ1-1; TRBD1 aligns across 8 bases. Looked up from germline, CDR1 is SGHNT and CDR2 is YYREEE (reference sequence). The CDR3 runs to 16 residues. The V segment lost 1 base and the J segment 4 bases; nucleotides outside the gene matches: 9. This CDR3 is CASSLFRGRAGTEAFF. The CDR3 DNA sequence: TGTGCCAGCAGCTTGTTCAGGGGGCGGGCGGGCACTGAAGCTTTCTTT.

Details on this clone: An end of the junction differs from the germline gene, which may be a read error. The chain combines TRBV11-2 with TRBJ2-6, with TRBD1 matching 7 bases. The CDR3 totals 15 residues. Germline V gene lookup returns CDR1 SGHAT and CDR2 FQNNGV. CDR3 coding DNA: TGTGCCAGCAGCTCCGAGGGGGCTGGGGCCAACGGCCTGACTTTC. Translated: CASSSEGAGANGLTF.

In this sample, this clone turned up a few times. At one end, the junction sequence differs from germline, possibly due to a read error. The chain links TRBV10-3 to TRBJ2-7, with TRBD2 matching over 8 bases. Germline V gene data show CDR1 as ENHRY and CDR2 as SYGVKD. This CDR3 spans 14 amino acids. The CDR3 here is CATSIPSGRYEQYF. The CDR3 DNA follows: TGTGCCACCAGTATTCCCAGCGGGAGATACGAGCAGTACTTC.

The V call is TRBV30, the J call TRBJ1-6; TRBD1 aligns across 11 bases. Germline trimming cut 0 bases from V and 11 bases from J; bases unmatched to any gene: 0. This CDR3 has 13 residues. CDR1 GTSNPN and CDR2 SVGIG come from the germline V gene (reference sequence). This chain's CDR3 is CAWSVGQGAPLHF. The CDR3 coding sequence is TGTGCCTGGAGTGTGGGACAGGGGGCACCCCTCCACTTT.

The chain links TRBV7-9 to TRBJ1-3; 8 bases are a match to TRBD1. Germline CDR1 SEHNR, CDR2 FQNEAQ (reference sequence). With 4 bases clipped from V and 3 bases from J, the junction kept 2 bases outside the gene matches. CDR3 length equals 14 residues. The CDR3 nucleotides read TGTGCCAGCAGCTCAGACAGGGGTGGAAACACCATATATTTT. Residues: CASSSDRGGNTIYF.

The chain combines TRBV7-3 with TRBJ2-3, with 9 bases identical to TRBD2. The germline CDR1 and CDR2 sequences are SGHTA and FQGTGA. J lost 2 bases, V lost 5 bases, and 5 bases had no gene match. CDR3 length: 15 amino acids. Here the CDR3 reads CASSPSGRPTDTQYF. The CDR3 nucleotides read TGTGCCAGCAGCCCAAGCGGGAGGCCCACAGATACGCAGTATTTT.

This chain uses TRBV28 with TRBJ2-1; 9 bases agree with TRBD2. V dropped 11 bases and J dropped 8; count of bases not matched to a gene: 13. Germline lookup yields CDR1 MDHEN and CDR2 SYDVKM. The CDR3 consists of 14 residues. CDR3 DNA sequence: TGTGCCCACCAGGGAGGACTAGCGCTTCATGAGCAGTTCTTC. Amino acids: CAHQGGLALHEQFF. Based on the CDR3 plus reference TRBV28 and TRBJ2-1, the full variable domain is DVKVTQSSRYLVKRTGEKVFLECVQDMDHENMFWYRQDPGLGLRLIYFSYDVKMKEKGDIPEGYSVSREKKERFSLILESASTNQTSMYLCAHQGGLALHEQFFGPGTRLTVL.

This chain links TRBV9 with TRBJ2-3; TRBD2 matches at 13 bases. The CDR3 sequence is 16 residues long. The germline gives CDR1 SGDLS, CDR2 YYNGEE. The J segment lost 3 bases and the V segment lost 4 bases, leaving 5 bases of the junction unmatched. The DNA of the CDR3 is TGTGCCAGCAGCATCCGGACTAGCGGGAGTACAGATACGCAGTATTTT. It is translated as CASSIRTSGSTDTQYF.